The rows below give T cell receptor beta chains drawn from one sample of a study of T cells in Graves' hyperthyroidism and ophthalmopathy. From the multiplex PCR reads, TCRdb called clonotypes with MiXCR, one entry per CDR3 protein. The sample holds 500,000 to 550,000 distinct CDR3 sequences, 20% seen once. Specimen: blood. These TCRs come from a man in his forties with Graves' ophthalmopathy. CDR3s include the opening cysteine and the closing phenylalanine or tryptophan. Each record gives: V gene, D gene, J gene, CDR3 length, clone size, CDR3 protein, CDR3 DNA. The D gene is left open where the match is weak. Clone size appears in some rows only: once, few, many, or a class for an expanded clone.

v_gene: TRBV15
d_gene: -
j_gene: TRBJ2-3
len: 13
abundance: many
CDR3aa: CATSPGITDTQYF
CDR3nt: TGTGCCACCAGTCCAGGGATCACAGATACGCAGTATTTT

v_gene: TRBV18
d_gene: TRBD2
j_gene: TRBJ2-5
len: 13
abundance: many
CDR3aa: CASSPGLQETQYF
CDR3nt: TGTGCCAGCAGCCCGGGACTACAAGAGACCCAGTACTTC

v_gene: TRBV6-5
d_gene: TRBD1
j_gene: TRBJ2-2
len: 14
abundance: few
CDR3aa: CASSYAGGTGELFF
CDR3nt: TGTGCCAGCAGTTACGCAGGGGGCACCGGGGAGCTGTTTTTT

v_gene: TRBV2
d_gene: -
j_gene: TRBJ2-3
len: 9
abundance: few
CDR3aa: CASRAGEYF
CDR3nt: TGTGCCAGCAGAGCCGGGGAGTATTTT

v_gene: TRBV5-6
d_gene: -
j_gene: TRBJ1-3
len: 15
abundance: few
CDR3aa: CASSLRGLSGNTIYF
CDR3nt: TGTGCCAGCAGCTTGAGGGGACTCTCTGGAAACACCATATATTTT

v_gene: TRBV19
d_gene: -
j_gene: TRBJ1-2
len: 14
abundance: -
CDR3aa: CASSPQVAGYGYTF
CDR3nt: TGTGCCAGTAGTCCCCAGGTCGCCGGATATGGCTACACCTTC

v_gene: TRBV4-1
d_gene: TRBD1
j_gene: TRBJ1-2
len: 16
abundance: -
CDR3aa: CASSQDVVGTGEGYTF
CDR3nt: TGCGCCAGCAGCCAAGATGTAGTTGGGACAGGGGAAGGCTACACCTTC

v_gene: TRBV29-1
d_gene: -
j_gene: TRBJ2-1
len: 14
abundance: few
CDR3aa: CSVEGPRAYNEQFF
CDR3nt: TGCAGCGTTGAGGGCCCGCGCGCCTACAATGAGCAGTTCTTC

v_gene: TRBV12-3/TRBV12-4
d_gene: -
j_gene: TRBJ1-5
len: 15
abundance: -
CDR3aa: CASSFQTYSNQPQHF
CDR3nt: TGTGCCAGCAGTTTCCAGACATATAGCAATCAGCCCCAGCATTTT

v_gene: TRBV18
d_gene: -
j_gene: TRBJ2-7
len: 15
abundance: few
CDR3aa: CASSPLGGPGYEQYF
CDR3nt: TGTGCCAGCTCACCACTGGGGGGGCCAGGCTACGAGCAGTACTTC

v_gene: TRBV11-1
d_gene: -
j_gene: TRBJ2-5
len: 14
abundance: many
CDR3aa: CASSLALAQETQYF
CDR3nt: TGTGCCAGCAGCTTAGCACTAGCCCAAGAGACCCAGTACTTC

v_gene: TRBV25-1
d_gene: -
j_gene: TRBJ1-1
len: 17
abundance: -
CDR3aa: CASSEGLGGLFNTEAFF
CDR3nt: TGTGCCAGCAGTGAAGGGTTGGGAGGGCTATTTAACACTGAAGCTTTCTTT

v_gene: TRBV4-2
d_gene: -
j_gene: TRBJ1-1
len: 15
abundance: few
CDR3aa: CASSQDQVRGTEAFF
CDR3nt: TGTGCCAGCAGCCAAGATCAGGTGCGAGGGACTGAAGCTTTCTTT

v_gene: TRBV20-1
d_gene: -
j_gene: TRBJ1-1
len: 15
abundance: many
CDR3aa: CSASQTRTANTEAFF
CDR3nt: TGCAGTGCTTCTCAGACCAGGACAGCCAACACTGAAGCTTTCTTT

v_gene: TRBV7-9
d_gene: -
j_gene: TRBJ2-1
len: 15
abundance: once
CDR3aa: CASSHGADPRNEQFF
CDR3nt: TGTGCCAGCAGCCACGGGGCCGACCCGAGGAATGAGCAGTTCTTC

v_gene: TRBV9
d_gene: TRBD1
j_gene: TRBJ1-2
len: 13
abundance: -
CDR3aa: CASSEGTAYGYTF
CDR3nt: TGTGCCAGCAGCGAAGGGACAGCCTATGGCTACACCTTC

v_gene: TRBV6-1
d_gene: -
j_gene: TRBJ1-5
len: 15
abundance: many
CDR3aa: CASSEPGHSNQPQHF
CDR3nt: TGTGCCAGCAGTGAGCCAGGGCATAGCAATCAGCCCCAGCATTTT

v_gene: TRBV7-8
d_gene: TRBD1
j_gene: TRBJ1-1
len: 15
abundance: many
CDR3aa: CASSRRGQGQNEAFF
CDR3nt: TGTGCCAGCAGCCGAAGGGGACAGGGGCAAAATGAAGCTTTCTTT

v_gene: TRBV7-2
d_gene: -
j_gene: TRBJ2-1
len: 14
abundance: many
CDR3aa: CASSLAQGGYEQFF
CDR3nt: TGTGCCAGCAGCTTAGCCCAGGGGGGATATGAGCAGTTCTTC

v_gene: TRBV3-1
d_gene: -
j_gene: TRBJ1-6
len: 15
abundance: -
CDR3aa: CASSQGGARDSPLHF
CDR3nt: TGTGCCAGCAGCCAAGGAGGGGCGAGGGATTCACCCCTCCACTTT

v_gene: TRBV11-2
d_gene: TRBD2
j_gene: TRBJ2-3
len: 17
abundance: once
CDR3aa: CASSLDVAGGPGDTQYF
CDR3nt: TGTGCCAGCAGCTTAGATGTAGCGGGGGGACCAGGAGATACGCAGTATTTT

v_gene: TRBV20-1
d_gene: -
j_gene: TRBJ2-5
len: 11
abundance: many
CDR3aa: CSAKREETQYF
CDR3nt: TGCAGTGCTAAGCGGGAAGAGACCCAGTACTTC

v_gene: TRBV18
d_gene: -
j_gene: TRBJ2-1
len: 15
abundance: many
CDR3aa: CASSLQGRSVNEQFF
CDR3nt: TGTGCCAGCTCACTTCAGGGCCGGTCGGTCAATGAGCAGTTCTTC

v_gene: TRBV7-8
d_gene: TRBD1
j_gene: TRBJ2-7
len: 15
abundance: few
CDR3aa: CASSSAGQGPYEQYF
CDR3nt: TGTGCCAGCAGTTCGGCCGGACAGGGACCCTACGAGCAGTACTTC

v_gene: TRBV5-1
d_gene: TRBD2
j_gene: TRBJ2-1
len: 16
abundance: many
CDR3aa: CASSLVGAGGLDEQFF
CDR3nt: TGCGCCAGCAGCTTGGTTGGAGCGGGGGGCTTGGATGAGCAGTTCTTC

v_gene: TRBV11-1
d_gene: -
j_gene: TRBJ2-1
len: 16
abundance: many
CDR3aa: CASSLGRSNPYNEQFF
CDR3nt: TGTGCCAGCAGCTTAGGTCGCTCCAACCCATACAATGAGCAGTTCTTC

v_gene: TRBV5-1
d_gene: TRBD2
j_gene: TRBJ2-4
len: 15
abundance: many
CDR3aa: CASSPYGGDRNIQYF
CDR3nt: TGCGCCAGCAGTCCCTACGGGGGGGACCGGAACATTCAGTACTTC

v_gene: TRBV20-1
d_gene: -
j_gene: TRBJ2-3
len: 14
abundance: many
CDR3aa: CSAPDRRGTDTQYF
CDR3nt: TGCAGTGCCCCGGACAGGAGGGGAACAGATACGCAGTATTTT

v_gene: TRBV30
d_gene: -
j_gene: TRBJ2-7
len: 13
abundance: -
CDR3aa: CACLGTFSYEQYF
CDR3nt: TGTGCCTGTTTAGGGACTTTCTCCTACGAGCAGTACTTC

v_gene: TRBV6-2/TRBV6-3
d_gene: -
j_gene: TRBJ1-6
len: 18
abundance: -
CDR3aa: CATLQSNGPGTYNSPLHF
CDR3nt: TGTGCCACCCTGCAGTCCAACGGTCCAGGGACCTATAATTCACCCCTCCACTTT

v_gene: TRBV5-1
d_gene: -
j_gene: TRBJ2-3
len: 13
abundance: many
CDR3aa: CASSLGTADTQYF
CDR3nt: TGCGCCAGCAGCTTGGGGACAGCAGATACGCAGTATTTT

v_gene: TRBV11-3
d_gene: TRBD2
j_gene: TRBJ2-7
len: 16
abundance: many
CDR3aa: CASSLGSGLAGYEQYF
CDR3nt: TGTGCCAGCAGCTTAGGATCGGGACTAGCGGGCTACGAGCAGTACTTC

v_gene: TRBV10-3
d_gene: -
j_gene: TRBJ2-7
len: 17
abundance: few
CDR3aa: CAISETMGGGKVLEQYF
CDR3nt: TGTGCCATCAGTGAGACGATGGGTGGTGGGAAAGTACTCGAGCAGTACTTC

v_gene: TRBV5-1
d_gene: -
j_gene: TRBJ2-1
len: 16
abundance: many
CDR3aa: CASSPKRGSSYNEQFF
CDR3nt: TGCGCCAGCAGCCCGAAACGGGGGAGCTCCTACAATGAGCAGTTCTTC